This passage covers 29 T cell receptor beta chains from one sample sequenced in a study of T cells expressing NK-cell markers. For each CDR3 protein, TCRdb gives one entry from its re-call of the 5' RACE reads, without DNA. The table for this sample gives some 600,000 distinct CDR3 sequences. Sequences were obtained from blood T cells: a sorted CD56 or NKG2C T cell subset, CD4+ or CD8+ T cells, or bulk PBMC T cells (not recorded which). These receptors came from a man between 18 and 29 years old in good health.

This chain connects TRBV6-5 to TRBJ2-7; the TCRdb call, TRBD2, lacks DNA for checking. This CDR3 has 17 amino acids. From germline, CDR1 is MNHEY and CDR2 SVGAGI. CDR3 residues: CASSYSRGAGLAYEQYF.

The chain recombines TRBV12-3 or TRBV12-4 with TRBJ2-4; there is no DNA to check the TCRdb D call of TRBD2. The CDR3 extends over 13 amino acids. CDR3 amino acids: CASSLANRASPYF.

The chain carries TRBV7-6 and TRBJ2-1; TCRdb reports TRBD2, a call that lacks DNA to check it against. Germline-derived CDR1 and CDR2 are SGHVS and FNYEAQ. The CDR3 extends over 16 amino acids. The CDR3 protein is CASSSPSGRSSNEQFF.

The CDR3 reads CSAIRKTLTDTQYF. V gene TRBV20-1 combines with J gene TRBJ2-3. The CDR3 covers 14 residues. Germline V lookup: CDR1 DFQATT, CDR2 SNEGSKA (reference sequence).

The chain employs TRBV15 and TRBJ2-3. CDR1 is LNHNV and CDR2 is YYDKDF in the germline V gene (reference sequence). The CDR3 is 11 residues long. CDR3 residues: CATSRSYTQYF.

The chain uses TRBV12-3 or TRBV12-4 and TRBJ2-7; the TCRdb call, TRBD2, lacks DNA for checking. The CDR3 consists of 15 residues. The CDR3 loop reads CASSPAFMRGGEQYF.

V gene TRBV7-9 combines with J gene TRBJ1-1. This CDR3 region has 12 residues. Germline values: CDR1 SEHNR, CDR2 FQNEAQ (reference sequence). The CDR3 reads CASSPADTQAFF.

The genes are TRBV29-1 and TRBJ2-7; the D call from TCRdb, TRBD1, cannot be confirmed without DNA. The CDR3 totals 12 residues. Per the germline V gene, CDR1 is SQVTM and CDR2 is ANQGSEA. The CDR3 is CSATQGAYEQYF.

V usage is TRBV28 and J usage is TRBJ1-2; TCRdb indicates TRBD1, and absent DNA this call remains unverified. The CDR3 has 11 amino acids. Germline V gene sequence: CDR1 MDHEN, CDR2 SYDVKM. The CDR3: CAGATNYGYTF.

The chain links TRBV9 to TRBJ2-1; checking the TCRdb D call of TRBD1 is not possible without DNA. Germline V gene lookup returns CDR1 SGDLS and CDR2 YYNGEE. The CDR3 runs to 13 residues. CDR3 loop: CASSVVSGMEQFF.

The rearrangement joins TRBV29-1 to TRBJ2-7; there is no DNA to check the TCRdb D call of TRBD2. There are 12 residues in the CDR3. Germline V gene lookup returns CDR1 SQVTM and CDR2 ANQGSEA. This CDR3 reads CSAVDQTGEQYF.

This CDR3 is CASSIQKETQYF. V is TRBV7-8 and J is TRBJ2-5. The germline V gene has CDR1 SGHVS and CDR2 FQNEAQ. This CDR3 is built from 12 residues. The complete variable domain, with remaining parts taken from reference TRBV7-8 and TRBJ2-5, reads GAGVSQSPRYKVAKRGQDVALRCDPISGHVSLFWYQQALGQGPEFLTYFQNEAQLDKSGLPSDRFFAERPEGSVSTLKIQRTQQEDSAVYLCASSIQKETQYFGPGTRLLVL.

The chain employs TRBV6-1 and TRBJ2-3; lacking DNA, the TRBD1 call made by TCRdb goes unchecked. The CDR3 is 16 residues long. The V gene's germline CDR1 is MNHNS and CDR2 SASEGT. CDR3 sequence reads: CASSMIRGSGTDTQYF.

This CDR3 reads CASSTRGGPSDEQFF. The chain is built from TRBV7-2 and TRBJ2-1; TCRdb's D call, TRBD1, is unchecked because there is no DNA. The germline CDR1 and CDR2 sequences are SGHTA and FQGNSA. This CDR3 region has 15 residues.

V is TRBV29-1 and J is TRBJ2-1. CDR1 SQVTM and CDR2 ANQGSEA come from the germline V gene. This CDR3 region has 13 residues. The CDR3 is CSVEQLEDNEQFF.

The chain combines TRBV4-1 with TRBJ2-2; without DNA, the TCRdb call of TRBD2 cannot be checked. CDR3 length: 17 amino acids. CDR1 and CDR2 from the germline V gene are MGHRA and YSYEKL. The CDR3 protein is CASSQDPASGNTGELFF.

This rearrangement joins TRBV10-2 to TRBJ2-1; TCRdb proposes TRBD2, but this gene call is untestable without DNA. Germline values: CDR1 WSHSY, CDR2 SAAADI. This CDR3 spans 13 amino acids. Here the CDR3 reads CASRKGLANEQFF.

CDR3: CASSPNTNTNTGELFF. The rearrangement joins TRBV5-1 to TRBJ2-2. The length of the CDR3 is 16 residues. Germline V gene data show CDR1 as SGHRS and CDR2 as YFSETQ.

V is TRBV5-1 and J is TRBJ2-3; TCRdb designates TRBD2, a call that cannot be tested without DNA. The length of the CDR3 is 19 residues. CDR1 is SGHRS and CDR2 is YFSETQ in the germline V gene. CDR3: CASSSGLAGGRHSTDTQYF.

This chain connects TRBV7-8 to TRBJ1-3; no DNA is available, so the TRBD1 call from TCRdb remains unchecked. The germline V gene encodes CDR1 SGHVS and CDR2 FQNEAQ. This CDR3 is built from 15 residues. The CDR3 region is CASSMRTAKGNTIYF.

This chain joins TRBV12-3 or TRBV12-4 and TRBJ2-2; TCRdb's D call of TRBD2 is untestable without DNA. The CDR3 runs to 19 residues. CDR3 residues: CASSLGLAGGPRRTGELFF.

The J gene is TRBJ1-2, the V gene TRBV25-1; the D call of TRBD1 rests on TCRdb alone, since no DNA is present to check it. Germline V gene lookup returns CDR1 MGHDK and CDR2 SYGVNS. The CDR3 is 11 residues long. The CDR3 is CASRDRDGYTF.

The chain uses TRBV9 and TRBJ2-2; TCRdb's assignment of TRBD2 cannot be checked, as there is no DNA. The germline V gene encodes CDR1 SGDLS and CDR2 YYNGEE. The CDR3 has 18 residues. The chain's CDR3 is CASSRRSGSRGNTGELFF.

The rearrangement uses TRBV7-9 and TRBJ2-1. Germline lookup yields CDR1 SEHNR and CDR2 FQNEAQ (reference sequence). The CDR3 sequence is 15 residues long. The CDR3 here is CASSLDGITVGEQFF.

The genes are TRBV28 and TRBJ2-5; the TRBD2 assignment by TCRdb is unverifiable without DNA. CDR3 length: 14 amino acids. Germline V lookup: CDR1 MDHEN, CDR2 SYDVKM. CDR3 amino acids: CASSLTAGMKTQYF.

The chain joins TRBV5-1 to TRBJ2-2; TCRdb selects TRBD1, and the lack of DNA leaves this call unchecked. The CDR3 spans 19 residues. CDR1 and CDR2 from the germline V gene are SGHRS and YFSETQ. The CDR3 is CASSLEYGGRTTLFGELFF.

The V and J genes are TRBV6-1 and TRBJ2-3; there is no DNA to check the TCRdb D call of TRBD2. The CDR3 runs to 16 residues. CDR1 is MNHNS and CDR2 is SASEGT in the germline V gene. CDR3 sequence: CATRLAAFFSTDTQYF.

The rearrangement links TRBV10-3 to TRBJ2-1; TCRdb outputs TRBD2, but without DNA this stays unchecked. Germline V gene lookup returns CDR1 ENHRY and CDR2 SYGVKD. This CDR3 comprises 15 residues. CDR3: CAIMKREKTGNEQFF.

The chain links TRBV28 to TRBJ2-1; TCRdb selects TRBD2, and the lack of DNA leaves this call unchecked. CDR3 length equals 13 residues. Germline loops: CDR1 MDHEN, CDR2 SYDVKM. CDR3 sequence reads: CASRTKRSNEQFF.